This is a list of T cell receptor beta chains from one sample in a study of CD8+ T cells in alopecia areata. Profiled with immunoSEQ multiplex PCR; TCRdb holds only in-frame clones, not every one. The data show around 61,000 clones, about half seen once. This specimen consisted of CD8+ T cells sorted from blood, obtained at week 0. All receptors come from a human donor with alopecia areata. Both conserved end residues are part of each CDR3. D genes are given only for firm matches. Rows give clone size only sometimes, using once, few, many, or a class for an expanded clone.

TGTGCCAGCAGCTCCTTATTTGGACGGTTCTACGAGCAGTACTTC | CASSSLFGRFYEQYF | TRBV7-9 | few | NA | TRBJ2-7
TGTGCCAGCAGTTTATCCAGCGGGGGGGGCGAGCAGTACTTC | CASSLSSGGGEQYF | TRBV27 | NA | TRBD2 | TRBJ2-7
TGTGCCAGAGAACTCCGGGGGGGGTGCGAGCAGTACTTC | CARELRGGCEQYF | TRBV21-1 | few | NA | TRBJ2-7
TGTGCCAGCAGCGCCTACGAGCAGTACTTC | CASSAYEQYF | TRBV11-2 | NA | NA | TRBJ2-7
TGTGCCAGCAGCGCAGGGACTACCTTCACAGATACGCAGTATTTT | CASSAGTTFTDTQYF | TRBV9 | NA | TRBD2 | TRBJ2-3
TGTGCCAGCAGCTTCAGGGGGCGAGGCGAGCAGTACTTC | CASSFRGRGEQYF | TRBV13 | NA | TRBD1 | TRBJ2-7
TGTGCCAGCAGCATTGGACAGGAGATCGGAGAGACCCAGTACTTC | CASSIGQEIGETQYF | TRBV21-1 | NA | NA | TRBJ2-5
TGCGCCAGCAGCCCGAGGAGCGGACACTACGAGCAGTACTTC | CASSPRSGHYEQYF | TRBV5-1 | few | NA | TRBJ2-7
TGTGCCTGGAGTCTTGGCAGGGGCACAGATACGCAGTATTTT | CAWSLGRGTDTQYF | TRBV30 | few | NA | TRBJ2-3
TGCAGCGCGGAGACAGGGGTGTTGGATGGCTACACCTTC | CSAETGVLDGYTF | TRBV29-1 | NA | TRBD1 | TRBJ1-2